A single count supports the clone carrying this T cell receptor beta chain. The method was immunoSEQ multiplex PCR; TCRdb's version includes in-frame clones alone and lacks a portion of them. The sample holds approximately 130,000 clones, roughly nine tenths seen once. The CDR3 is 14 amino acids. V shed 6 bases and J shed 3 bases, with 12 bases lying between them. The germline V gene has CDR1 MNHEY and CDR2 SVGAGI. The data are from a study of T cell responses to AZD1222 COVID-19 vaccine. The source is an adult in good health. This chain uses TRBV6-5 with TRBJ1-3, with D possibly being TRBD1 (6 bases). The starting material was peripheral blood, obtained on day 0 of AZD1222 vaccination. CDR3 DNA: TGTGCCAGCAGCCCCGACAGGATTGGAAACACCATATATTTT. As protein: CASSPDRIGNTIYF.